The present T cell receptor (beta chain) was sequenced within a study of intratumoral heterogeneity in liver cancer. Broadly, across the study: In the full roughly 15-patient cohort, the median age was roughly 60 years and the majority of patients were male. To examine intratumor heterogeneity, the study integrated RNA-seq, DNA sequencing, TCR-seq and SNP array data obtained from multiple regions of hepatocellular carcinoma specimens. A total of some 74 multiregional samples from about 15 HCC patients, consisting of roughly 50 tumoral and around 20 adjacent nontumoral regions, were included in the overall cohort. General findings and caveats noted by the study authors: The authors noted a relatively low number of patients and under-sampled tumor-infiltrating lymphocyte representation as limitations. Within each sequenced patient, no significant difference in overall T cell clonality was found between tumor regions. In every sequenced patient, tumor region b showed significantly fewer unique T-cell clonal expansions than tumor region a. TCR sequencing reportedly confirmed RNA-seq-based estimates of regional differences in tumor-infiltrating lymphocyte burden.

The H label marked samples taken from distinct, geographically separated regions of the hepatocellular carcinoma nodule. Every patient had early-stage hepatocellular carcinoma and received no therapy prior to surgical resection. The sampled areas showed no macroscopic signs of necrosis or hemorrhage. TCR sequencing (ImmunoSeq) was performed on multiple regions from a couple of patients. Frozen tissue samples from resection were taken at least 1 cm away from one another. Genomic DNA was extracted from bulk tissue using the DNeasy blood and tissue kit. The germline V end is reduced by 0 bases and the J end by 8 bases; junction bases left unmatched: 6. The CDR3 contains 14 residues, cysteine and phenylalanine counted. The DNA shown is the 42-base CDR3, in frame from base 1. The germline V gene (reference sequence) supplies CDR1 MNHNY and CDR2 SVGAGI. TCR beta chain CDR3 regions were sequenced from genomic DNA using the immunoSEQ assay. Rearranged VDJ segments were amplified with primers annealing to V and J segments. The original pipeline was this. Clonality and richness metrics were computed with the ImmunoSeq Analyzer software. To find clones with differing abundance between regions, Fisher's exact test was applied together with a beta-binomial method for extra stringency. Held by TCRdb, this immuneACCESS table contains in-frame sequences only and omits some clones. Under half of the omission traces to an unresolved V gene where checked; the cause of the rest is unknown. V and J calls and clone size are given by that table; D and trimming were obtained from the DNA. For this sample there are under 4,500 clones; 47% appear just once. The ten most abundant clones make up roughly 28% of the sample.

A note on this clone: Which antigen it targets is not known. Nothing much larger sits one base from this clone, and base qualities are not available.

This sequence was found in a man aged 65 to 79 with hepatocellular carcinoma. The sequence links TRBV6-6 to TRBJ1-2; TRBD1 fits 7 bases in the junction. The sample was tumor tissue, taken before any cancer treatment. The DNA sequence is as follows: TGTGCCAGCAGTTACTCACAGGGGTCGGAAGGCTACACCTTC. Its protein product is CASSYSQGSEGYTF.